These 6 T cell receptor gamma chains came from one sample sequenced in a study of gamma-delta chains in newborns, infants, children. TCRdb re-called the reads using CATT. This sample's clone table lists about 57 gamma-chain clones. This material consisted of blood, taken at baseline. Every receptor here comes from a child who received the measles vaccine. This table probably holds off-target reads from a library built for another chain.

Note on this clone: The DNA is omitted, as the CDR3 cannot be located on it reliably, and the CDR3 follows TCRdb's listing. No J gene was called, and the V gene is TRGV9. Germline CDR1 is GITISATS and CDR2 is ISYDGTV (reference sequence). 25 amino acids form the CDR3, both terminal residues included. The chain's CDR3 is CACDTLTGGYWDTRQMFFGTGIKLF.

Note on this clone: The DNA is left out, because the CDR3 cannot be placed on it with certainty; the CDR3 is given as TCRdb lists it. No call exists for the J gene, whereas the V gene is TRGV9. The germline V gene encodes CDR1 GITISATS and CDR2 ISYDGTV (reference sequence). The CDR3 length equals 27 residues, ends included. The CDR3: CACDRVLGDTGSWDTRQMFFGTGIKLF.

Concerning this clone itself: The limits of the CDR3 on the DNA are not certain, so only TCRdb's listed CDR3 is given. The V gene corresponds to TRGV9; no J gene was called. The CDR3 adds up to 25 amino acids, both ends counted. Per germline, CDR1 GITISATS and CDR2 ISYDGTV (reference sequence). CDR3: CACDTGGFSSWDTRQMFFGTGIKLF.

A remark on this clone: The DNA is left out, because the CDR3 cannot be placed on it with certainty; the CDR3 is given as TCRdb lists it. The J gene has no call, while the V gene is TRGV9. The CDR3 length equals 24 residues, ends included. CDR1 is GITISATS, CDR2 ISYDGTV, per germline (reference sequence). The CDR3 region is CACVGVDSSWDTRQMFFGTGIKLF.

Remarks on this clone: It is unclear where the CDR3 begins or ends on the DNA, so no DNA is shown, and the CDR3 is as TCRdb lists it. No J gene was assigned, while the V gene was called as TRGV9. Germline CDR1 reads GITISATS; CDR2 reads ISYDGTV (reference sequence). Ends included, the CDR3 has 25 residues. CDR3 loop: CACDTAGSSSWDTRQMFFGTGIKLF.

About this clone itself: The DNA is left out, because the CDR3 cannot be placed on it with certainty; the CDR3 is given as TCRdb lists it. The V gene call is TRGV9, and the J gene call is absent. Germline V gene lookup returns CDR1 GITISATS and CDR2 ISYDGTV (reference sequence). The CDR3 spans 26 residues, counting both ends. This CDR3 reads CACDILGDLSSWDTRQMFFGTGIKLF.